This T cell receptor beta chain was obtained from a study of blood T cell repertoires in COVID-19. Across the whole study: COVID-19 samples collected from the United States, Italy and Spain covered acute and convalescent phases. In each case, the material was cDNA or gDNA derived from T cells, B-cell-depleted T cells, or PBMCs.

As processed by the authors: Amplification of reference gene primers was used by the study to estimate nucleated cell counts. The assay was immunoSEQ multiplex PCR, and TCRdb's table has in-frame clones only and misses some. V and J calls and clone size are given by that table; D and trimming were obtained from the DNA. The sample includes 95,000 to 100,000 clones, almost 85% of them seen just once. This CDR3 is built from 15 residues. V lost 1 base, J lost 4 bases, and 11 bases lay in between. Per the germline V gene, CDR1 is KGHSH and CDR2 is LQKENI. The sequenced material came from peripheral blood. This receptor was obtained from a man aged 65 to 85 with acute or convalescent COVID-19. The rearrangement links TRBV18 to TRBJ1-3; no definite D call. CDR3 residues: CASSPQRTGGNTIYF. The DNA of the CDR3 is TGTGCCAGCTCACCACAAAGGACGGGAGGAAACACCATATATTTT.